Described below is a single T cell receptor beta chain sequence and its context. The data were taken from a study of blood T cell repertoires in COVID-19. The J segment lost 3 bases and the V segment lost 10 bases, leaving 9 bases of the junction unmatched. CDR3 length equals 14 residues. Germline V CDR1 and CDR2: SNHLY, FYNNEI. The table came from immunoSEQ multiplex PCR; TCRdb's copy has only in-frame clones and leaves some out. This sample yields about 270,000 clones, of which approximately 86% are seen a single time; around 1.5% belongs to the top ten. The clonotype originates from a woman in her sixties or seventies who had recovered from COVID-19. V gene TRBV2 combines with J gene TRBJ2-3; TRBD2 matches 8 bases. Sequencing used peripheral blood. The CDR3 region is CATEAGVSTDTQYF. In nucleotides, the CDR3 is TGTGCCACCGAAGCGGGGGTGTCGACAGATACGCAGTATTTT.